Below, one T cell receptor (beta chain) is given with its context. This clonotype was seen many times. Its antigen is currently not known. One base away there is no much larger clone; base qualities are not given. These data originate in a study of spatial heterogeneity in lung cancer (dated by TCRdb to the late 2010s). About the full investigation: Samples were obtained from about 69 patients with early-stage, untreated non-small cell lung cancer from the lung TRACERx cohort. Follow-up PBMC samples were sequenced whenever available, with a median time to follow-up of about 24 months after resection. Beta-chain transcripts were consistently detected in greater numbers than alpha-chain transcripts, which likely reflected higher beta-chain transcript abundance. In the raw uncorrected reads, each unique combination of TCR and UMI appeared on average more than ten times. In non-small cell lung cancer, the study quantitatively compared TCR alpha and beta repertoires across several tumor regions, matched nontumor lung, and blood. Nonsynonymous mutation counts, determined by whole-exome sequencing of tumor tissue, were related to features of the TCR repertoire. Both alpha and beta chains were TCR-sequenced in samples taken at surgery, namely 220 tumor regions, roughly 64 matched nontumor lung samples and some 53 PBMC samples.

Beyond this particular receptor, the publication reports: Ubiquitous expanded tumor TCRs were detected in blood more often at tumor resection than at routine follow-up. Only 14 to 15 patients were included in comparisons of baseline and follow-up blood repertoires. Additional single-cell paired TCR alpha and beta sequencing was considered necessary to confirm, at a functional level, the hypothesis that regional TCRs recognize regional mutations.

The sample's time point label is to be understood as: blood at routine non-recurrence follow-up after resection. Whole RNA extracted from tumor and nontumor lung tissue, or from cryopreserved PBMC samples, was used for TCR sequencing without cell sorting. Only patients for whom sufficient RNA was available from at least two tumor regions were selected for TCR sequencing. Library creation used 5' RACE. Sequenced on a NextSeq 500. To allow correction of PCR and sequencing errors, the TCR library protocol tagged every TCR cDNA molecule with a unique molecular identifier. As for how the authors treated the data: TCR identification, UMI-based error correction and CDR3 extraction were performed with Decombinator tools. Expanded TCRs were defined as those above a frequency of 2 per 1,000, corresponding to the top 1% of the tumor frequency distribution. Renyi diversity was computed with the R vegan package after each repertoire had been subsampled 100 times to 5,000 TCRs. CDR3 similarity networks were built from amino acid triplet string-kernel similarity, with CDR3s being connected when pairwise similarity was above 0.82. Using fastp trimming at Q25 and MiXCR clonotype assembly, TCRdb reanalyzed the public sequencing data and kept in-frame beta chains. Each CDR3 protein appears once, grouped with its most common genes and DNA. TCRdb's processing, not the authors' own work, is the source of the V and J calls. In this sample the table shows around 120,000 distinct CDR3 sequences, 9% to 15% of which occur a single time. The ten most abundant clones make up approximately 16% of the sample.

From a lookup of the germline V gene, CDR1 and CDR2 are SQVTM and ANQGSEA. Counted from cysteine to phenylalanine, this CDR3 has 13 amino acids. Of all the DNA, just the CDR3 is kept, 39 bases in frame from base 1. After removal of 4 bases from V and 2 bases from J, the junction retains 2 bases not matched to a gene. Rearrangement joined TRBV29-1 to TRBJ1-5; TRBD1 agrees with 7 junctional bases. This TCR came from a male donor with early-stage non-small cell lung cancer. Sequencing was performed on PBMCs, taken at follow-up. The DNA sequence is TGCAGCGTTGGAGGACAGGGCAATCAGCCCCAGCATTTT. This gives the protein CSVGGQGNQPQHF. Where the CDR3 stops, the reference TRBV29-1 and TRBJ1-5 genes take over; the full variable domain is SAVISQKPSRDICQRGTSLTIQCQVDSQVTMMFWYRQQPGQSLTLIATANQGSEATYESGFVIDKFPISRPNLTFSTLTVSNMSPEDSSIYLCSVGGQGNQPQHFGDGTRLSIL.